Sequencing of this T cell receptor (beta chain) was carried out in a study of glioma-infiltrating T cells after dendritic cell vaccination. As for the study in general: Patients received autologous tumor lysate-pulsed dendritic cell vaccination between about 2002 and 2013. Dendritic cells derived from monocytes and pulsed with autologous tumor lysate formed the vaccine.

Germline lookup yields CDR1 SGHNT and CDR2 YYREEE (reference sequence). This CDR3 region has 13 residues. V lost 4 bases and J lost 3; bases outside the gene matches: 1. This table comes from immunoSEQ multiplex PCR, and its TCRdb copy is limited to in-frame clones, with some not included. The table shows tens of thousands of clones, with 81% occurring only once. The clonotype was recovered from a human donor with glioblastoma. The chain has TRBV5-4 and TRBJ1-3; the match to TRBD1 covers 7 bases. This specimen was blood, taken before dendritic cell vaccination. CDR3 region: CASSPGGGNTIYF. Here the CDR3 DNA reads TGTGCCAGCAGCCCAGGGGGTGGAAACACCATATATTTT.